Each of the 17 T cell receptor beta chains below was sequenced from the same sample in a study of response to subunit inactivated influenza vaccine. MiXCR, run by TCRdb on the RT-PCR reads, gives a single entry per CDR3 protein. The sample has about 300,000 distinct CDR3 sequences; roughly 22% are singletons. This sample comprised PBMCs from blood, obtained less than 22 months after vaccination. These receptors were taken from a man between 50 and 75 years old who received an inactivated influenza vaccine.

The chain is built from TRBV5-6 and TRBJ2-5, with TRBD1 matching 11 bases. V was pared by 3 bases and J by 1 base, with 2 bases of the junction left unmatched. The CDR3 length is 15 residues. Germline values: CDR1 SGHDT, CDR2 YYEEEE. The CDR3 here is CASSWGTGGQETQYF. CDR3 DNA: TGTGCCAGCAGCTGGGGGACAGGGGGCCAAGAGACCCAGTACTTC.

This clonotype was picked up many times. The CDR3, as DNA: TGTGCCAGCAGCTTAGATCGTTTCGGGGTCTCTGGAAACACCATATATTTT. Protein product: CASSLDRFGVSGNTIYF. The chain carries TRBV7-9 and TRBJ1-3; D unclear. Germline lookup yields CDR1 SEHNR and CDR2 FQNEAQ (reference sequence). Trimming pared 1 base from V and 0 bases from J, leaving 13 bases between. The CDR3 has 17 residues.

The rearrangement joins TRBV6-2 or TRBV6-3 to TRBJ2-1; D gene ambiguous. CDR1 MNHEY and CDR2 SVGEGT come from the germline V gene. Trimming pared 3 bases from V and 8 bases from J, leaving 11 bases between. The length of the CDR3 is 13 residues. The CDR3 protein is CASSYPLDDEQFF. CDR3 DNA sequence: TGTGCCAGCAGTTATCCCCTCGATGATGAGCAGTTCTTC.

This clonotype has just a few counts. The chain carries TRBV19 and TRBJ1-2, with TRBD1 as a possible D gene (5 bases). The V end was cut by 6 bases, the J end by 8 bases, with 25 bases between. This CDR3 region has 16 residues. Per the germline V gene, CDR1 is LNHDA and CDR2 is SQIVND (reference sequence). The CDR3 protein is CASSPEGPSWVLGYTF. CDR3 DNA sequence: TGTGCCAGTAGCCCCGAGGGACCGTCTTGGGTCTTGGGCTACACCTTC. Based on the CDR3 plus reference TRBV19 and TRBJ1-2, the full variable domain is DGGITQSPKYLFRKEGQNVTLSCEQNLNHDAMYWYRQDPGQGLRLIYYSQIVNDFQKGDIAEGYSVSREKKESFPLTVTSAQKNPTAFYLCASSPEGPSWVLGYTFGSGTRLTVV.

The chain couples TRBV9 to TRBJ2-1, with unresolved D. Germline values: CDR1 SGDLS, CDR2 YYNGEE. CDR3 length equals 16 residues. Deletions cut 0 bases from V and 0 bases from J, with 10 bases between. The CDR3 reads CASSVASQTSYNEQFF. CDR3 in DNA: TGTGCCAGCAGCGTAGCTTCACAGACCTCCTACAATGAGCAGTTCTTC. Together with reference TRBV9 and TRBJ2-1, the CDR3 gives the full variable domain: DSGVTQTPKHLITATGQRVTLRCSPRSGDLSVYWYQQSLDQGLQFLIQYYNGEERAKGNILERFSAQQFPDLHSELNLSSLELGDSALYFCASSVASQTSYNEQFFGPGTRLTVL.

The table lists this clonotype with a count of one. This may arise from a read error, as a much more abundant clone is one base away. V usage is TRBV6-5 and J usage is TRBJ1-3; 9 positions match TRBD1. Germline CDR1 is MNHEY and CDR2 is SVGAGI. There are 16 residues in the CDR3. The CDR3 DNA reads TGTGCCAGCAGTTACACCTACAGGGGGCGAGGAAACACCATGTATTTT. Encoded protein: CASSYTYRGRGNTMYF.

CDR3 loop: CATSRGRDRVFTF. CDR3 DNA sequence: TGTGCCACCAGCAGGGGCCGGGACAGGGTATTCACCTTC. The chain is built from TRBV15 and TRBJ1-2; 9 bases fit TRBD1. J was trimmed by 13 bases and V by 3 bases; bases with no gene match: 9. The CDR3 covers 13 residues. Germline V gene data show CDR1 as LNHNV and CDR2 as YYDKDF (reference sequence). The full variable domain, with the rest looked up from reference TRBV15 and TRBJ1-2, is DAMVIQNPRYQVTQFGKPVTLSCSQTLNHNVMYWYQQKSSQAPKLLFHYYDKDFNNEADTPDNFQSRRPNTSFCFLDIRSPGLGDTAMYLCATSRGRDRVFTFGSGTRLTVV.

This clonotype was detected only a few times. The CDR3 loop is CASRIQAGLYTGELFF. The CDR3, as DNA: TGTGCCAGCAGGATCCAAGCGGGGTTGTACACCGGGGAGCTGTTTTTT. The chain has TRBV12-3 or TRBV12-4 and TRBJ2-2; 7 positions agree with TRBD2. Trimming took 6 bases from V and 3 from J; bases not matched to a gene: 10. This CDR3 contains 16 residues.

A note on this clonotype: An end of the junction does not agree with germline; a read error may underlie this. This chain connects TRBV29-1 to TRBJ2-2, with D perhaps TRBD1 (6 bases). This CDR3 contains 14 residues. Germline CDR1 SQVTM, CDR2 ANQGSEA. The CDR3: CSVEGQRGTGELFF. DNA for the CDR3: TGCAGCGTCGAAGGACAGCGTGGCACCGGGGAGCTGTTTTTT.

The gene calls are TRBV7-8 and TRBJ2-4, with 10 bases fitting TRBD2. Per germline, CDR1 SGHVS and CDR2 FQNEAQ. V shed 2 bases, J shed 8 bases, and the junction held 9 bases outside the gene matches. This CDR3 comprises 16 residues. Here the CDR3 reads CASSLNSVLAGDIQYF. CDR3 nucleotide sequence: TGTGCCAGCAGCTTAAATTCAGTTCTAGCGGGAGACATTCAGTACTTC.

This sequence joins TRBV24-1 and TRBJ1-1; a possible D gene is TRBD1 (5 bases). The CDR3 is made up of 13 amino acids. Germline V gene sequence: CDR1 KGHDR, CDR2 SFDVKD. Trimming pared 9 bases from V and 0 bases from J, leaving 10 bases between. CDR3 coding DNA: TGTGCCACCCAGGGCCACCTGAACACTGAAGCTTTCTTT. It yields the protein CATQGHLNTEAFF.

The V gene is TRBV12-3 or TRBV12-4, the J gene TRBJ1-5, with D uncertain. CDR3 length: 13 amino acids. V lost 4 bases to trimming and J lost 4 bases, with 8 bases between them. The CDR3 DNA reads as TGTGCCAGCAGTTACTCGCCAAATCAGCCCCAGCATTTT. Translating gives CASSYSPNQPQHF.

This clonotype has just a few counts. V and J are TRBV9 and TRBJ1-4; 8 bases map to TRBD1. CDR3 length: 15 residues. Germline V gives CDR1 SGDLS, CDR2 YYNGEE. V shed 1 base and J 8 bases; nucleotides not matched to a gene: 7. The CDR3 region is CASSVSTGVQEKLFF. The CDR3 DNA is TGTGCCAGCAGCGTATCGACAGGGGTACAGGAAAAACTGTTTTTT.

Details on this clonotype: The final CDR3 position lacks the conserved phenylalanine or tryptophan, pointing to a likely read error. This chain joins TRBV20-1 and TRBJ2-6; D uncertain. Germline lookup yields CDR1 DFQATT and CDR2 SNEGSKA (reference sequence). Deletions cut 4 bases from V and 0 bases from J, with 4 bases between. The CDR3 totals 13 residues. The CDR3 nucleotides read TGCAGTGCTAAAGACTCTGGGGCCAACGTCCTGACTTCC. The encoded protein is CSAKDSGANVLTS.

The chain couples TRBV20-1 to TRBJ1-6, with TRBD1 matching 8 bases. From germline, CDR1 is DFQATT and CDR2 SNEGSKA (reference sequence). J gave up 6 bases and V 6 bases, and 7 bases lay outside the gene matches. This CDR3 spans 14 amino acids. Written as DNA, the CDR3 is TGCAGTGCGAACACAGGGGGTGGTAATTCACCCCTCCACTTT. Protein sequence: CSANTGGGNSPLHF.

CDR3 coding DNA: TGCGCCAGCAGCCCCCTGGGACAGAAAACCGGGGAGCTGTTTTTT. It codes for CASSPLGQKTGELFF. The gene calls are TRBV5-1 and TRBJ2-2; 7 bases match TRBD1. Unmatched junction bases numbered 8, after V lost 4 bases and J lost 5 bases. The germline gives CDR1 SGHRS, CDR2 YFSETQ. The CDR3 loop spans 15 amino acids. Full variable domain (remainder filled in from reference TRBV5-1 and TRBJ2-2): KAGVTQTPRYLIKTRGQQVTLSCSPISGHRSVSWYQQTPGQGLQFLFEYFSETQRNKGNFPGRFSGRQFSNSRSEMNVSTLELGDSALYLCASSPLGQKTGELFFGEGSRLTVL.

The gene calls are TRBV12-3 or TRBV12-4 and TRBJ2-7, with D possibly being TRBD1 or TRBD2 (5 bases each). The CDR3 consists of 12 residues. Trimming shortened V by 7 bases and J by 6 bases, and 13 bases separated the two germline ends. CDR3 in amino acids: CASTTFGGEQYF. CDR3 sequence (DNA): TGTGCCAGCACTACATTTGGGGGCGAGCAGTACTTC.